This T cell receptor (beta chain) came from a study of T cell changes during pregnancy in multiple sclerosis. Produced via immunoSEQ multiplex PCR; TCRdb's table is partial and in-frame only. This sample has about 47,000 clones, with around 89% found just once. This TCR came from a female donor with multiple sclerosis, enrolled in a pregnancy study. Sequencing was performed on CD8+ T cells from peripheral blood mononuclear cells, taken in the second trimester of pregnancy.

The CDR3 reads CASSRNHRAYQPQHF. The DNA for the CDR3 is TGTGCCAGCAGCCGTAATCACAGGGCGTATCAGCCCCAGCATTTT. This chain links TRBV6-5 with TRBJ1-5; tentatively, D is TRBD1 (6 bases). The CDR3 extends over 15 amino acids. The V gene's germline CDR1 is MNHEY and CDR2 SVGAGI. Trimming took off 6 bases at V and 5 bases at J, with 17 bases between the two ends.